This T cell receptor (beta chain) was obtained from a study of Ad26.COV2.S vaccination and SARS-CoV-2 variants. Points from the study as a whole: Substantial post-vaccination breadth of spike-specific CD8+ and CD4+ T cell responses was reported. The analyses of TCR breadth and depth may have understated the size of total T cell responses. People who got the vaccine had more spike-specific TCR breadth than people who got placebo. Vaccine and placebo groups showed comparable non-spike TCR breadth.

Germline V gene data show CDR1 as MNHEY and CDR2 as SVGAGI. This CDR3 is 15 amino acids long. Deletions cut 2 bases from V and 5 bases from J, with 16 bases between. Sequenced by immunoSEQ multiplex PCR; TCRdb stores in-frame clones only, minus some. Among under 150,000 clones listed, 86% were seen once. In regard to this clone: Its antigen remains unidentified.

The rearrangement joins TRBV6-5 to TRBJ2-7, with a tentative D call TRBD2 (5 bases). This TCR was sampled from a human donor who had recovered from COVID-19. The sample here was peripheral blood, taken after recovery from COVID-19. Here the CDR3 reads CASSYDRGSSNEQYF. The CDR3 coding sequence is TGTGCCAGCAGTTACGACCGGGGATCCAGCAACGAGCAGTACTTC.